This section outlines one T cell receptor (beta chain) sequence together with its context. The CDR3 spans 12 residues. Trimming cost V 5 bases and J 3 bases, with 5 bases left between them. The V gene's germline CDR1 is SEHNR and CDR2 FQNEAQ (reference sequence). TCRdb's copy holds only in-frame clones and misses some; the assay was immunoSEQ multiplex PCR. The sample shows 550,000 to 850,000 clones, 55% to 80% of them seen only once. The sample originates from a study of shared clonotypes between healthy human individuals. Division of CD4+ cells produced a CD45RA+ naive subset and a CD45RA-negative memory subset.

The sequence derives from a woman in her twenties or thirties in good health. This chain links TRBV7-9 with TRBJ2-1, with unresolved D. Sequenced: memory CD4+ T cells sorted from blood. The subset denotes: CD45RA-negative fraction. The CDR3 DNA follows: TGTGCCAGCAGCACGGACTACAATGAGCAGTTCTTC. Translating it yields CASSTDYNEQFF.